This is a list of T cell receptor beta chains from one sample in a study of blood T cell repertoires in COVID-19. Some clones are missing from TCRdb's copy, which holds only in-frame ones; the method was immunoSEQ multiplex PCR. The sample contains 150,000 to 200,000 clones, over 60% of which appear only once. Sequences were obtained from peripheral blood. The receptor set was obtained from a woman in her sixties or seventies with acute or convalescent COVID-19. Both conserved end residues are part of each CDR3. D genes are given only for firm matches. Some rows have no size entry. The others give once, few or many, or a class for an expanded clone.

size	D	V	J	CDR3	DNA
once	TRBD2	TRBV6-1	TRBJ2-1	CASSELLTSGLSSYNEQFF	TGTGCCAGCAGTGAATTATTGACTAGCGGGCTGAGCTCCTACAATGAGCAGTTCTTC
.	.	TRBV5-4	TRBJ1-1	CASSWSGSHTEAFF	TGTGCCAGCAGCTGGTCAGGTAGTCACACTGAAGCTTTCTTT
.	.	TRBV7-2	TRBJ2-1	CASSLGRGPNNEQFF	TGTGCCAGCAGCTTAGGGAGGGGACCCAACAATGAGCAGTTCTTC
.	TRBD1	TRBV6-5	TRBJ1-1	CASRRQGNTEAFF	TGTGCCAGCAGGCGACAGGGGAACACTGAAGCTTTCTTT
.	TRBD1	TRBV7-9	TRBJ1-6	CASSSGQENSPLHF	TGTGCCAGCAGCTCGGGACAGGAGAATTCACCCCTCCACTTT
few	TRBD1	TRBV5-6	TRBJ1-5	CASSSRQGLYQPQHF	TGTGCCAGCAGCTCGCGACAGGGTTTGTATCAGCCCCAGCATTTT
.	TRBD1	TRBV2	TRBJ1-1	CASSPVTGGLTEAFF	TGTGCCAGCAGTCCTGTCACAGGGGGATTAACTGAAGCTTTCTTT
.	TRBD1	TRBV7-3	TRBJ1-1	CASSFRGPDTEAFF	TGTGCCAGCAGCTTCAGGGGGCCTGACACTGAAGCTTTCTTT
.	.	TRBV5-1	TRBJ2-3	CASSRGTQSGYTQYF	TGCGCCAGCAGCCGCGGGACCCAGAGCGGATATACGCAGTATTTT
.	TRBD1	TRBV5-8	TRBJ2-7	CASSPGTGLSYEQYF	TGTGCCAGCAGCCCCGGGACAGGGCTCTCCTACGAGCAGTACTTC
.	TRBD1	TRBV19	TRBJ2-1	CARAGGKNEQFF	TGTGCCAGGGCAGGGGGCAAAAATGAGCAGTTCTTC
.	.	TRBV30	TRBJ1-1	CAWSRHTTANTEAFF	TGTGCCTGGAGTCGTCATACCACAGCGAACACTGAAGCTTTCTTT
.	TRBD2	TRBV25-1	TRBJ2-1	CASSAWTSGTSDEQFF	TGTGCCAGCAGTGCTTGGACTAGCGGGACTTCGGATGAGCAGTTCTTC
.	TRBD1	TRBV11-1	TRBJ1-1	CASTLDRGVNTEAFF	TGTGCCAGCACCCTCGACAGGGGTGTCAACACTGAAGCTTTCTTT
.	.	TRBV13	TRBJ2-1	CASSFVKGGEQFF	TGTGCCAGCAGCTTCGTGAAAGGAGGTGAGCAGTTCTTC
once	TRBD2	TRBV29-1	TRBJ2-2	CSVVAGGAGELFF	TGCAGCGTTGTCGCGGGAGGGGCCGGGGAGCTGTTTTTT
.	TRBD2	TRBV24-1	TRBJ2-2	CATRSSGIRDTGELFF	TGTGCCACCAGGTCAAGCGGGATACGGGACACCGGGGAGCTGTTTTTT
few	.	TRBV19	TRBJ1-2	CASKGGFYGYTF	TGTGCCAGTAAGGGAGGATTCTATGGCTACACCTTC
.	TRBD1	TRBV12-3/TRBV12-4	TRBJ2-2	CASTTGGPGELFF	TGTGCCAGCACCACAGGGGGCCCCGGGGAGCTGTTTTTT
.	TRBD1	TRBV4-2	TRBJ1-6	CASSQPSHGDRGSPLHF	TGTGCCAGCAGCCAACCCTCTCATGGGGACAGGGGGTCACCCCTCCACTTT
once	TRBD2	TRBV4-2	TRBJ2-1	CASSQGQAGGPGNEQFF	TGTGCCAGCAGCCAAGGCCAAGCGGGAGGGCCTGGGAATGAGCAGTTCTTC
.	.	TRBV28	TRBJ2-5	CASSLPSEVETQYF	TGTGCCAGCAGTCTGCCATCGGAGGTGGAGACCCAGTACTTC
.	.	TRBV3-1/TRBV3-2	TRBJ1-1	CASSRQPLPLNTEAFF	TGTGCCAGCAGCCGACAGCCATTGCCCTTGAACACTGAAGCTTTCTTT
.	TRBD2	TRBV5-4	TRBJ2-1	CASSSPSGSRNEQFF	TGTGCCAGCAGCTCACCTAGCGGGAGCCGAAATGAGCAGTTCTTC
.	.	TRBV6-4	TRBJ2-4	CASTKSTCVGLDIQYF	TGTGCCAGCACCAAGAGTACGTGCGTCGGGTTAGACATTCAGTACTTC
.	.	TRBV5-6	TRBJ1-5	CASHLNGASGSNQPQHF	TGTGCCAGCCATTTAAATGGCGCTAGTGGAAGCAATCAGCCCCAGCATTTT
.	.	TRBV3-1/TRBV3-2	TRBJ1-2	CASSHQRGNYGYTF	TGTGCCAGCAGCCATCAGCGGGGTAACTATGGCTACACCTTC
.	TRBD1	TRBV5-1	TRBJ2-3	CASSLTTGADTQYF	TGCGCCAGCAGCTTGACTACAGGGGCCGATACGCAGTATTTT
once	.	TRBV18	TRBJ2-3	CASSLLAHPGADTQYF	TGTGCCAGCTCACTCTTAGCCCACCCGGGGGCAGATACGCAGTATTTT